This T cell receptor (beta chain) came from a study of CXCR3-negative and CXCR3-positive naive CD8 T cells. Study-wide points: Naive CXCR3-negative and CXCR3-positive cells had similar TRBV-TRBJ usage; memory differed. Surface CD5 looked about the same in the naive subsets, so the authors worked out TCR strength from TRB CDR3 properties.

As to this clonotype: Antigen specificity is unknown.

The CDR3 is made up of 16 amino acids. Per germline, CDR1 SGHVS and CDR2 FNYEAQ. The TRB cDNA libraries were prepared by 5' RACE with UMI labels. TCRdb re-called the 5' RACE reads and gives one entry per CDR3 protein, without DNA. The table for this sample gives more than 45,000 distinct CDR3 sequences. This receptor was obtained from a human donor in good health. Some clones in this sample may be carry-over from other donors' samples. The specimen was memory CD8+ T cells from blood. V usage is TRBV7-6 and J usage is TRBJ2-2; TCRdb gives TRBD2 as the D gene, but with no DNA this cannot be confirmed. The CDR3 spells CASSSLIIAGPGELFF.